These T cell receptor beta chains were read from a single sample in a study of blood T cell repertoires in COVID-19. Using immunoSEQ multiplex PCR, the repertoire was profiled, and TCRdb retains in-frame clones only, with some absent. The sample holds 250,000 to 400,000 clones, under 90% seen once. Source material: peripheral blood. These TCRs come from a woman under 40 with COVID-19, enrolled during active disease. Both conserved end residues are trimmed from each CDR3.

v_call	cdr3_aa
TRBV11-2	ASSSRQGTSSGANVLT
TRBV13	ASRPTSGSHTQY
TRBV4-2	ASSQEVAGIYEQY
TRBV11-2	ASSLSRGAQETQY
TRBV7-8	ASSFQGVGETQY
TRBV28	ASSLTGIGEKLF
TRBV5-1	ASSLEYTGELF
TRBV5-1	ASSFAAGEATDTQY
TRBV7-8	ASSQGQDFTEAF
TRBV27	ASSSPGTANEKLF
TRBV5-1	ASSLGQSYGYT
TRBV10-3	AISDKPVDSPLH
TRBV21-1	ASSKNRSMAGQVSNYGYT
TRBV7-9	ASSFHSGNRQAKNIQY
TRBV11-2	ASSSGQKSQETQY
TRBV5-1	ASSSLPGGYT
TRBV30	AWRGQTNQPQH
TRBV4-2	ASSQALDTNEQF
TRBV11-2	ASRKLSTDTQY
TRBV6-2/TRBV6-3	ASSHYDTHLNTEAF
TRBV11-3	ASSPGHSNTEAF
TRBV11-3	ASSPGTSGRFSTDTQY
TRBV5-1	ASSTQGAETQY
TRBV11-3	ASSLDHGDEQY
TRBV5-4	ASGAGQVTEAF
TRBV2	ASSDQGATYEQY
TRBV12-3/TRBV12-4	ASSQANYGYT
TRBV18	ASSQGNTNEKLF
TRBV6-1	ASSEAVRAGGSNQPQH
TRBV27	ASSLYRGQSGEKLF
TRBV30	AWSDRGPGYT
TRBV28	ASSGNAIEAF
TRBV3-1/TRBV3-2	ASSSRQVANYGYT
TRBV30	AWKLGQAHTEAF
TRBV13	ASRLIRDSTYEQY
TRBV6-6	ASSRGRSGSSYEQY
TRBV27	ASIRHRRCNTIY